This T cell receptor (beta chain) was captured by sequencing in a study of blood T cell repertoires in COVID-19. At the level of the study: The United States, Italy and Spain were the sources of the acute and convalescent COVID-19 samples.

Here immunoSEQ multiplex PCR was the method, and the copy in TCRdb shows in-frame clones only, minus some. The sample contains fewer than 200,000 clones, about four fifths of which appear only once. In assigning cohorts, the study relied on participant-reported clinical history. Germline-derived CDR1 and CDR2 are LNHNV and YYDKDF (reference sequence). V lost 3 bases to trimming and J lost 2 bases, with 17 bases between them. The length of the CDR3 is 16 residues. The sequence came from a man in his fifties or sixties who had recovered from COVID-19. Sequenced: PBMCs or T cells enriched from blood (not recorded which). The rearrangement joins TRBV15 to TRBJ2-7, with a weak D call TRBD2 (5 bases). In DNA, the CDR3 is TGTGCCACCAGCAGGGGAGAAGTGACACAAACCTACGAGCAGTACTTC. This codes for CATSRGEVTQTYEQYF.